One and the same sample provided the 4 T cell receptor beta chains below, sequenced in a study of blood T cell repertoires in COVID-19. TCRdb's table, derived via immunoSEQ multiplex PCR, lists solely in-frame clones and lacks some. This sample carries around 93,000 clones, roughly 91% of them seen once, and the ten largest clones take roughly 6.3%. Sequenced: peripheral blood. These receptors were obtained from a man aged 18 to 35 with COVID-19, enrolled during active disease.

This chain connects TRBV7-9 to TRBJ2-2; 8 nucleotides align to TRBD1. This CDR3 comprises 14 residues. With V trimmed by 5 bases and J by 6 bases, 5 bases remained unmatched. CDR1 is SEHNR, CDR2 FQNEAQ, per germline (reference sequence). CDR3 sequence: CASSATGVAGELFF. CDR3 sequence (DNA): TGTGCCAGCAGCGCGACAGGGGTCGCCGGGGAGCTGTTTTTT.

The genes are TRBV7-2 and TRBJ2-3; possibly TRBD2 for D (5 bases). The CDR3 covers 15 residues. The V and J ends lost 2 bases and 5 bases respectively, with 14 bases between them. CDR1 and CDR2 (germline): SGHTA, FQGNSA. DNA of the CDR3: TGTGCCAGCAGCTTATTGAGCGGACCCAGAGATACGCAGTATTTT. The encoded protein is CASSLLSGPRDTQYF.

V usage is TRBV24-1 and J usage is TRBJ1-4, with 8 bases fitting TRBD1. CDR1 and CDR2 from the germline V gene are KGHDR and SFDVKD. The V and J ends lost 7 bases and 7 bases, in that order; junction bases with no gene match: 7. CDR3 length equals 14 residues. This CDR3 reads CATSQTGEGEKLFF. As DNA, the CDR3 is TGTGCCACCAGCCAGACAGGGGAAGGTGAAAAACTGTTTTTT.

DNA for the CDR3: TGTGCCAGCAGTTTATCCTCCCCAGATACGCAGTATTTT. Translation gives CASSLSSPDTQYF. V is TRBV28 and J is TRBJ2-3; no clear D. The CDR3 has 13 amino acids. Germline values: CDR1 MDHEN, CDR2 SYDVKM. V lost 1 base, J lost 4 bases, and 6 bases lay in between.